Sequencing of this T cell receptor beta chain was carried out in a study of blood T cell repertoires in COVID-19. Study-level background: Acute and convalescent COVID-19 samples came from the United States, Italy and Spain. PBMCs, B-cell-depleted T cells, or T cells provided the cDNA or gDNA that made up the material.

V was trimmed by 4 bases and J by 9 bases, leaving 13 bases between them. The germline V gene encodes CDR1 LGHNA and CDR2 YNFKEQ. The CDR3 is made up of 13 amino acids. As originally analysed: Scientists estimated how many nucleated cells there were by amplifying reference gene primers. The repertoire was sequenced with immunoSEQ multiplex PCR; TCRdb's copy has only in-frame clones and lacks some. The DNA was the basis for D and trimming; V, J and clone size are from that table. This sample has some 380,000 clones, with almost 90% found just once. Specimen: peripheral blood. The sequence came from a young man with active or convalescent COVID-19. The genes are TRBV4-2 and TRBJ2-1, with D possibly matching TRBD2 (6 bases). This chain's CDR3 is CASSPSSEGEQFF. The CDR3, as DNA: TGTGCCAGCAGCCCGTCTAGCGAAGGTGAGCAGTTCTTC.